This T cell receptor (beta chain) was retrieved from a study of T cell responses to AZD1222 COVID-19 vaccine. Germline trimming cut 6 bases from V and 1 base from J; bases unmatched to any gene: 4. This CDR3 is built from 14 residues. CDR1 and CDR2 (germline): MGHDK, SYGVNS. Data came from immunoSEQ multiplex PCR; TCRdb stores just in-frame clones and leaves some out. The repertoire holds about 100,000 clones, with just under 90% as singletons. The receptor was derived from an adult in good health. The input for sequencing was peripheral blood, taken on day 0 of AZD1222 vaccination. The genes are TRBV25-1 and TRBJ1-1, with TRBD1 matching over 8 bases. CDR3 DNA sequence: TGTGCCAGCAGGCCAGGGGGCCAGAACACTGAAGCTTTCTTT. This sequence encodes CASRPGGQNTEAFF.